Listed here are 14 T cell receptor beta chains from one sample, sequenced in a study of cytotoxic CD8 clonotypes in ibrutinib-treated CLL. Sequenced by immunoSEQ multiplex PCR; TCRdb stores in-frame clones only, minus some. Among some 140,000 clones listed, 91% were seen once. The sample consisted of PBMCs, taken after 12 months of ibrutinib treatment. These receptors all stem from a human donor with chronic lymphocytic leukemia.

In its sample, this clone was seen a few times. The chain carries TRBV28 and TRBJ2-7; the D gene is possibly TRBD2 (5 bases). Germline V gene lookup returns CDR1 MDHEN and CDR2 SYDVKM. This CDR3 region has 11 residues. Trimming removed 7 bases from V and 6 bases from J, with 10 bases in between. The CDR3 loop is CASKDWGEQYF. The DNA for the CDR3 is TGTGCCAGCAAGGACTGGGGCGAGCAGTACTTC. Full variable domain (outside the CDR3, taken from reference TRBV28 and TRBJ2-7): DVKVTQSSRYLVKRTGEKVFLECVQDMDHENMFWYRQDPGLGLRLIYFSYDVKMKEKGDIPEGYSVSREKKERFSLILESASTNQTSMYLCASKDWGEQYFGPGTRLTVT.

The V gene is TRBV19, the J gene TRBJ2-1, with 8 bases matching TRBD2. V shed 10 bases, J shed 6 bases, and the junction held 17 bases outside the gene matches. The CDR3 is 16 amino acids. In germline, CDR1 is LNHDA, CDR2 SQIVND (reference sequence). In DNA, the CDR3 is TGTGCCACTCGCGAAAAAGCGGGAGCTGTCCTCAATGAGCAGTTCTTC. This sequence encodes CATREKAGAVLNEQFF.

This clone came up once. This sequence joins TRBV7-9 and TRBJ2-4; D is tentatively TRBD1 or TRBD2 (5 bases each). Deletions cut 7 bases from V and 4 bases from J, with 14 bases between. Germline V lookup: CDR1 SEHNR, CDR2 FQNEAQ (reference sequence). The CDR3 covers 14 residues. The CDR3: CASTEGTEKNIQYF. CDR3 sequence (DNA): TGTGCCAGCACCGAGGGGACGGAGAAAAACATTCAGTACTTC.

This rearrangement joins TRBV29-1 to TRBJ1-1, with D maybe TRBD1 (5 bases). Germline V CDR1 and CDR2: SQVTM, ANQGSEA. With 5 bases removed from V and 0 bases from J, the gap between germline ends came to 10 bases. The CDR3 spans 13 residues. CDR3 nucleotides: TGCAGCGTTAGGACATCCCTGAACACTGAAGCTTTCTTT. Its translation is CSVRTSLNTEAFF.

The chain carries TRBV18 and TRBJ1-2; D is possibly TRBD1 (6 bases). V lost 3 bases, J lost 8 bases, and 16 bases lay in between. This CDR3 has 14 amino acids. Germline-derived CDR1 and CDR2 are KGHSH and LQKENI. The CDR3 sequence: CASSPQQQGQGYTF. The CDR3, as DNA: TGTGCCAGCTCACCGCAACAACAGGGTCAGGGCTACACCTTC.

About this clone: The sample carries other DNA sequences with the same CDR3. The chain carries TRBV4-1 and TRBJ2-1; D not resolved. Between the trimmed V and J ends, which lost 1 base and 6 bases, there was a span of 1 base. CDR3 size: 11 residues. Germline CDR1 reads MGHRA; CDR2 reads YSYEKL. The CDR3 DNA sequence: TGCGCCAGCAGCCAAGGCAATGAGCAGTTCTTC. Translating it yields CASSQGNEQFF.

This chain links TRBV18 with TRBJ1-5; no clear D. Germline lookup yields CDR1 KGHSH and CDR2 LQKENI. This CDR3 contains 14 residues. V gave up 5 bases and J gave up 0 bases, with 8 bases separating them. CDR3 sequence (DNA): TGTGCCAGCTCATACAGTTATAGCAATCAGCCCCAGCATTTT. It specifies CASSYSYSNQPQHF.

V and J are TRBV7-2 and TRBJ2-5; D may match TRBD1 or TRBD2 (5 bases each). Germline V gene sequence: CDR1 SGHTA, CDR2 FQGNSA. Trimming left V 3 bases short and J 2 bases short, with 13 bases between. The CDR3 runs 15 residues. CDR3 nucleotide sequence: TGTGCCAGCAGCTTCGCTACCGGGACGCAAGAGACCCAGTACTTC. It codes for CASSFATGTQETQYF.

The chain joins TRBV18 to TRBJ1-2; no clear D. The CDR3 totals 15 residues. Germline assignment: CDR1 KGHSH and CDR2 LQKENI. Trimming left V 2 bases short and J 4 bases short, with 14 bases between. The DNA for the CDR3 is TGTGCCAGCTCACCAGGGGATAGCGGGTTCTATGGCTACACCTTC. Translation: CASSPGDSGFYGYTF.

The chain couples TRBV11-2 to TRBJ1-1; D is unclear. V was pared by 3 bases and J by 5 bases, with 13 bases between. Germline CDR1 is SGHAT and CDR2 is FQNNGV. CDR3 length: 14 amino acids. In DNA form, the CDR3 reads TGTGCCAGCAGCTTGGTCTTAGAGGGAACTGAAGCTTTCTTT. It encodes CASSLVLEGTEAFF.

The chain couples TRBV27 to TRBJ2-3; 8 bases are shared with TRBD2. CDR3 length equals 14 residues. V gave up 6 bases and J gave up 3 bases; unmatched junction bases: 5. Per the germline V gene, CDR1 is MNHEY and CDR2 is SMNVEV (reference sequence). CDR3 sequence (DNA): TGTGCCAGCAGCCATAGCGGGACGACAGATACGCAGTATTTT. It specifies CASSHSGTTDTQYF.

The chain uses TRBV9 and TRBJ2-6; D perhaps matches TRBD1 (6 bases). V shed 2 bases and J shed 0 bases, with 12 bases lying between them. The CDR3 loop spans 17 amino acids. The germline CDR1 and CDR2 sequences are SGDLS and YYNGEE. In DNA, the CDR3 is TGTGCCAGCAGCGTTAGACAGGCCCGCTCTGGGGCCAACGTCCTGACTTTC. Protein product: CASSVRQARSGANVLTF.

This CDR3 is CASSIGQKKETQYF. For the CDR3, the DNA is TGTGCCAGTAGTATAGGCCAGAAGAAAGAGACCCAGTACTTC. The genes are TRBV19 and TRBJ2-5; D gene ambiguous. CDR1 is LNHDA, CDR2 SQIVND, per germline (reference sequence). The ends were cut back, 1 base at V and 3 bases at J, with 9 bases in the middle. The CDR3 totals 14 residues.

The rearrangement uses TRBV6-4 and TRBJ2-3; D is possibly TRBD2 (5 bases). CDR1 and CDR2 (germline): MRHNA, SNTAGT. V dropped 4 bases and J dropped 4 bases, with 9 bases sitting between them. The CDR3 is 13 residues long. The CDR3 DNA reads as TGTGCCAGCAGTGTATGGGGAGCAGATACGCAGTATTTT. This encodes CASSVWGADTQYF.